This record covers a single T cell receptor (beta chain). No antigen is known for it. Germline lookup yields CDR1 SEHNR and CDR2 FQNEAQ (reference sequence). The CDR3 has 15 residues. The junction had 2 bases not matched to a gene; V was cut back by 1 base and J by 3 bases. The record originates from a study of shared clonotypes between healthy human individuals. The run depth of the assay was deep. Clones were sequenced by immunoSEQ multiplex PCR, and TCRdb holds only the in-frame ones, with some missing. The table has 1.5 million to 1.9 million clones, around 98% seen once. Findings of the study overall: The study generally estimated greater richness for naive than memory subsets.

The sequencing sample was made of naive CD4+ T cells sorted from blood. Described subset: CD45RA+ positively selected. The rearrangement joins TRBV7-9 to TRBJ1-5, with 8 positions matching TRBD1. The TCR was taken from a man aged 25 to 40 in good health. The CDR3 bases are TGTGCCAGCAGCTTAGGGACAGGGTACAATCAGCCCCAGCATTTT. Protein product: CASSLGTGYNQPQHF.